These T cell receptor beta chains were read from a single sample in a study of blood T cells in healthy people across ages. MiXCR, run by TCRdb on the 5' RACE reads, gives a single entry per CDR3 protein. The sample includes 1,300,000 or so distinct CDR3 sequences, approximately 59% of them seen just once. The specimen sequenced was blood. The source of these receptors is a man younger than 35 in good health. CDR3s include the opening cysteine and the closing phenylalanine or tryptophan. The D gene is left open where the match is weak. Clone size is stated in some rows and not others, as once, few, many or a class when expanded.

>once|TRBV7-2|NA|TRBJ1-2
TGTGCCAGCAGCAAACAGGGACAAGCCAACTATGGCTACACCTTC
CASSKQGQANYGYTF
>NA|TRBV20-1|TRBD1|TRBJ2-7
TGCAGTGTTGGACAGGGGCACCTTAAGGGGGAGCAGTACTTC
CSVGQGHLKGEQYF
>NA|TRBV27|NA|TRBJ1-4
TGTGCCAGCAGTCCTTCTCCGGGGTCCATGCTTGTCACAACTAATGAAAAACTGTTTTTT
CASSPSPGSMLVTTNEKLFF
>NA|TRBV7-9|TRBD2|TRBJ2-1
TGTGCCAGCAGCCAACTAGCGGGAGGGATTAACAATGAGCAGTTCTTC
CASSQLAGGINNEQFF
>NA|TRBV2|NA|TRBJ2-2
TGTGCCAGCAGTGAAGCGAGAGGGCCGAACACCGGGGAGCTGTTTTTT
CASSEARGPNTGELFF
>NA|TRBV5-1|TRBD1|TRBJ1-5
TGCGCCAGCAGCTTTCTCTCCCAGGGGGGGAGGTACAAACAAGGCAATCAGCCCCAGCATTTT
CASSFLSQGGRYKQGNQPQHF
>few|TRBV4-2|NA|TRBJ2-1
TGTGCCAGCAGCCCCGGACTGAACAATGAGCAGTTCTTC
CASSPGLNNEQFF
>NA|TRBV7-2|TRBD2|TRBJ2-7
TGTGCCAGCAGCTTAGGGGTCGGGGGGGCACTCGAGCAGTACTTC
CASSLGVGGALEQYF
>NA|TRBV12-3/TRBV12-4|NA|TRBJ1-2
TGTGCCAGCAGTTTAGGTCTGGGGGGGTACTATGGCTACACCTTC
CASSLGLGGYYGYTF
>NA|TRBV27|TRBD1|TRBJ2-4
TGTGCCAGCAGTCCGGGACAGTCGGCCAAAAACATTCAGTACTTC
CASSPGQSAKNIQYF
>NA|TRBV12-3/TRBV12-4|TRBD1|TRBJ2-7
TGTGCCAGCAGTTTTGTCGACAGGGGGCAGGGAGAGCAGTACTTC
CASSFVDRGQGEQYF
>NA|TRBV7-9|NA|TRBJ1-2
TGTGCCAGCAGCTATCCGGGGTCTGCGGCTAACTATGGCTACACCTTC
CASSYPGSAANYGYTF